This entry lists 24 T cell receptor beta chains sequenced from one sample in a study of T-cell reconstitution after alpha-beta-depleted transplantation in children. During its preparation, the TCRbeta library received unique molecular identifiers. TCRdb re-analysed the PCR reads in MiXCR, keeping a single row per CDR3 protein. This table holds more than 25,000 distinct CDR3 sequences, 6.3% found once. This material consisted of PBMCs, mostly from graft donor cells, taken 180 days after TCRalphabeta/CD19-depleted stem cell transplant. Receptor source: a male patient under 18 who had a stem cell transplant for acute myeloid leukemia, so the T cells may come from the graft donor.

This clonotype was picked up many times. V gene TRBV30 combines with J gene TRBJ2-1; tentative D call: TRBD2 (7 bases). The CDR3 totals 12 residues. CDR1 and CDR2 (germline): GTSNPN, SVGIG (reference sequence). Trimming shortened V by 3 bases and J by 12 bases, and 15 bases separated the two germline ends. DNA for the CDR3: TGTGCCTGGAGCCCCGGGGGGCCTCCGCAGTTCTTC. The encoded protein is CAWSPGGPPQFF.

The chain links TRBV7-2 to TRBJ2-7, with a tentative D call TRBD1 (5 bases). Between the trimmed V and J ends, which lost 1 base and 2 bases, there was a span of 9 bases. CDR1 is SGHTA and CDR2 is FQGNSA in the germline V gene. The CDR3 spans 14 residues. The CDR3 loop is CASSLGGGPYEQYF. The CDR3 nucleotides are TGTGCCAGCAGCTTAGGGGGCGGTCCCTACGAGCAGTACTTC.

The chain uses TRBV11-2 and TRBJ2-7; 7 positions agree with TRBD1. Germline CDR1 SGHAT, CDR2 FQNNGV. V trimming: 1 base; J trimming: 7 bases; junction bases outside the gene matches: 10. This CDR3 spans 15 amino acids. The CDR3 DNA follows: TGTGCCAGCAGCTTAGGAGCTGGGACAGTTCTTGAGCAGTACTTC. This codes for CASSLGAGTVLEQYF.

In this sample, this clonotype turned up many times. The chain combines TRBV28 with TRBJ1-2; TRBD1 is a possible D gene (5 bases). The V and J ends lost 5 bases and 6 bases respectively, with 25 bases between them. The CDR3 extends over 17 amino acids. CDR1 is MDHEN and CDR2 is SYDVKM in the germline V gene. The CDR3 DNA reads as TGTGCCAGCAGTCCCCCGGGACGGTCTCTTTCCCTGAATGGCTACACCTTC. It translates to CASSPPGRSLSLNGYTF.

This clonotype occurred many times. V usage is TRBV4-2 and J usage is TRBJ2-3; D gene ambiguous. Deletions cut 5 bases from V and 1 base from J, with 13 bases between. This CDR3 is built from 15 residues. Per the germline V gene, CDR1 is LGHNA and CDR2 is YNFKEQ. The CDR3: CASSNSKFGTDTQYF. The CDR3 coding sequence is TGTGCCAGCAGCAATAGTAAATTCGGCACAGATACGCAGTATTTT.

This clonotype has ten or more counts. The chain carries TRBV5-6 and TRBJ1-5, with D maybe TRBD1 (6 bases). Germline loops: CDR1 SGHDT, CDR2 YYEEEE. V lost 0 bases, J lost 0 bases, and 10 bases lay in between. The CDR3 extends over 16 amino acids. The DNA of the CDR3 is TGTGCCAGCAGCTTGGGCCAGGGGCATAGCAATCAGCCCCAGCATTTT. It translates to CASSLGQGHSNQPQHF.

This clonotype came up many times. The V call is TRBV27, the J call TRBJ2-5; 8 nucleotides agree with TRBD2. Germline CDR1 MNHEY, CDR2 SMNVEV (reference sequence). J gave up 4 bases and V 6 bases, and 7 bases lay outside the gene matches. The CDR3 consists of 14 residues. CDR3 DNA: TGTGCCAGCAGGCCCTACAGCGGGGGAGAGACCCAGTACTTC. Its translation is CASRPYSGGETQYF.

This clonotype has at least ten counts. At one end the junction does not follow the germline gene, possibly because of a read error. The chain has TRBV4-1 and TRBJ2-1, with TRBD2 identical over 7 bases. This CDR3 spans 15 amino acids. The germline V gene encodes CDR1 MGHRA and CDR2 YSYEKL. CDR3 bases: TGCGCCAGCATCCAAGAATTGCCGGGGGGCAATGAGCAGTTCTTC. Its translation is CASIQELPGGNEQFF.

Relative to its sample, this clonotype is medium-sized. Here the CDR3 reads CASSRRAGEDTQYF. The DNA for the CDR3 is TGTGCCAGCAGCCGTCGGGCGGGAGAAGATACGCAGTATTTT. The chain couples TRBV5-5 to TRBJ2-3; 7 positions match TRBD2. J lost 5 bases, V lost 4 bases, and 7 bases had no gene match. The CDR3 is 14 amino acids. Germline assignment: CDR1 SGHKS and CDR2 YYEKEE (reference sequence).

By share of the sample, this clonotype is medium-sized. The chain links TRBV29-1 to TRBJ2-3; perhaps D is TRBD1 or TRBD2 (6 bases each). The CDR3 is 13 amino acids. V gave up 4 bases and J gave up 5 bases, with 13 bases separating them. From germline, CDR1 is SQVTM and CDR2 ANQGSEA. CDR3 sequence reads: CSVAEGGLDTQYF. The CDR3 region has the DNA TGCAGCGTTGCCGAAGGGGGGCTAGATACGCAGTATTTT.

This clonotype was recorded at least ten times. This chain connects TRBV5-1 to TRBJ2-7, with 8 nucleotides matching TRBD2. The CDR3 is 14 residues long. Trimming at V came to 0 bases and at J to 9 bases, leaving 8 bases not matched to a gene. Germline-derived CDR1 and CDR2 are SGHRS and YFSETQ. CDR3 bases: TGCGCCAGCAGCTTGGATCTCCTCAGCGGGGGGCAGTACTTC. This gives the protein CASSLDLLSGGQYF. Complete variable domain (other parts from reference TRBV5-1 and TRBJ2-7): KAGVTQTPRYLIKTRGQQVTLSCSPISGHRSVSWYQQTPGQGLQFLFEYFSETQRNKGNFPGRFSGRQFSNSRSEMNVSTLELGDSALYLCASSLDLLSGGQYFGPGTRLTVT.

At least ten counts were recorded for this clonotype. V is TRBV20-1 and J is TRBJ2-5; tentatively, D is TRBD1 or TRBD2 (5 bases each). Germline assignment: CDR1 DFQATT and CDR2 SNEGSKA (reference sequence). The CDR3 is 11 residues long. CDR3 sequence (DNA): TGCGGGACCTCCGAGGCAGAGACCCAGTACTTC. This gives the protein CGTSEAETQYF.

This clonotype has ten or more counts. The DNA for the CDR3 is TGCAGTGCTAGGGGGGGGGGACAACAAGAGACCCAGTACTTC. This gives the protein CSARGGGQQETQYF. The chain carries TRBV20-1 and TRBJ2-5; the D gene is possibly TRBD2 (7 bases). V was clipped by 3 bases and J by 2 bases, with 13 bases between them. The CDR3 is 14 amino acids. Germline CDR1 and CDR2: DFQATT and SNEGSKA (reference sequence).

Here the CDR3 DNA reads TGTGCCGGCGTCTTGGGAAACACCATATATTTT. It encodes CAGVLGNTIYF. The V gene is TRBV19, the J gene TRBJ1-3; D call uncertain. Between the trimmed V and J ends, which lost 11 bases and 4 bases, there was a span of 9 bases. Germline values: CDR1 LNHDA, CDR2 SQIVND (reference sequence). CDR3 length: 11 amino acids.

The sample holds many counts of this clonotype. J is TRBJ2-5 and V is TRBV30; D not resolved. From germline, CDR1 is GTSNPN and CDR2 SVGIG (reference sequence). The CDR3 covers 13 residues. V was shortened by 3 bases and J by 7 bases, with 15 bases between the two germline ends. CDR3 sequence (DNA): TGTGCCTGGAGAGGACCGTCTCAGGTGACCCAGTACTTC. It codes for CAWRGPSQVTQYF.

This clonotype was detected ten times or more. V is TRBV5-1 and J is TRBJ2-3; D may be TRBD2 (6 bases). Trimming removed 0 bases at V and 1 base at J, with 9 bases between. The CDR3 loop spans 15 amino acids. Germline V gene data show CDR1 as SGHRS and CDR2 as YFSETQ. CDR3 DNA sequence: TGCGCCAGCAGCTTGGCGGGGGTCCGCACAGATACGCAGTATTTT. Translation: CASSLAGVRTDTQYF.

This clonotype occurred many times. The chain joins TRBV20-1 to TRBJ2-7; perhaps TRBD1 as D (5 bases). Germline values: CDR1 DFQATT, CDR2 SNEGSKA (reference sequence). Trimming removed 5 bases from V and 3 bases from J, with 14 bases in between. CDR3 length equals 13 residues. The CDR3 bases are TGCAGTGCTGAAAGTGTCCAGGGCTACGAGCAGTACTTC. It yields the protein CSAESVQGYEQYF.

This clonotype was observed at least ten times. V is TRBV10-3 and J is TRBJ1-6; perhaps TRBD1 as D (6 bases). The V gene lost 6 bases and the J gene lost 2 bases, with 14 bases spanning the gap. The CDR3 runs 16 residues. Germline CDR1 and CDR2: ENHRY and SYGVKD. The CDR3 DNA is TGTGCCATCAGGACCTCACAGGGACCCTATAATTCACCCCTCCACTTT. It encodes CAIRTSQGPYNSPLHF.

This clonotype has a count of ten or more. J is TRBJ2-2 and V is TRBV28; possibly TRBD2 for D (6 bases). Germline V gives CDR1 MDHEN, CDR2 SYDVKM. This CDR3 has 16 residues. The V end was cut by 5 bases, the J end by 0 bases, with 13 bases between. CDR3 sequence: CASSDLGGANTGELFF. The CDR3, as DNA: TGTGCCAGCAGTGATCTGGGGGGAGCGAACACCGGGGAGCTGTTTTTT.

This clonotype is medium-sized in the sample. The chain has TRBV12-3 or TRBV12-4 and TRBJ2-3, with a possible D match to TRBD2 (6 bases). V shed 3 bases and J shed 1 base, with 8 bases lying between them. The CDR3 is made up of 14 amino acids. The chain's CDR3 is CASSLVAGTDTQYF. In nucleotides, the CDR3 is TGTGCCAGCAGTTTGGTAGCGGGCACAGATACGCAGTATTTT.

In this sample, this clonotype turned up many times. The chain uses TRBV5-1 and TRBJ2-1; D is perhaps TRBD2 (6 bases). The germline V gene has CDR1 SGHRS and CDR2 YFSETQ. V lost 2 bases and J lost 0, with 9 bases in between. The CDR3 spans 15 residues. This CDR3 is CASSLELASYNEQFF. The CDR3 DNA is TGCGCCAGCAGCTTAGAACTAGCCTCCTACAATGAGCAGTTCTTC.

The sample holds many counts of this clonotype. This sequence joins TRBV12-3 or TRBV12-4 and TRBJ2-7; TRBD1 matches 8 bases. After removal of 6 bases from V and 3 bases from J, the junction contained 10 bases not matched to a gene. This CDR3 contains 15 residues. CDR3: CASSSGQGFDYEQYF. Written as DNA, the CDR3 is TGTGCCAGCAGCTCCGGACAGGGATTTGACTACGAGCAGTACTTC.

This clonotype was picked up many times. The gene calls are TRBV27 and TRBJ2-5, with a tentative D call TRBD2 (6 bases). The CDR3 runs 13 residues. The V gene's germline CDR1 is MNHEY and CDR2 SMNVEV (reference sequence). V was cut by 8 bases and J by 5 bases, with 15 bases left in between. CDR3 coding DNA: TGTGCCAGCCGGCGGGGCCCCAGGGAGACCCAGTACTTC. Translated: CASRRGPRETQYF.

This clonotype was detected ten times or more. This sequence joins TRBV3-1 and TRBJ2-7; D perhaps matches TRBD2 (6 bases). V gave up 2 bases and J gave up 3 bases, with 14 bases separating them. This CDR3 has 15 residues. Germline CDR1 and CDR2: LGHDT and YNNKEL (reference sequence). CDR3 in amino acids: CASSQLRGGNYEQYF. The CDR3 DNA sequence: TGTGCCAGCAGCCAACTGCGGGGAGGAAACTACGAGCAGTACTTC.